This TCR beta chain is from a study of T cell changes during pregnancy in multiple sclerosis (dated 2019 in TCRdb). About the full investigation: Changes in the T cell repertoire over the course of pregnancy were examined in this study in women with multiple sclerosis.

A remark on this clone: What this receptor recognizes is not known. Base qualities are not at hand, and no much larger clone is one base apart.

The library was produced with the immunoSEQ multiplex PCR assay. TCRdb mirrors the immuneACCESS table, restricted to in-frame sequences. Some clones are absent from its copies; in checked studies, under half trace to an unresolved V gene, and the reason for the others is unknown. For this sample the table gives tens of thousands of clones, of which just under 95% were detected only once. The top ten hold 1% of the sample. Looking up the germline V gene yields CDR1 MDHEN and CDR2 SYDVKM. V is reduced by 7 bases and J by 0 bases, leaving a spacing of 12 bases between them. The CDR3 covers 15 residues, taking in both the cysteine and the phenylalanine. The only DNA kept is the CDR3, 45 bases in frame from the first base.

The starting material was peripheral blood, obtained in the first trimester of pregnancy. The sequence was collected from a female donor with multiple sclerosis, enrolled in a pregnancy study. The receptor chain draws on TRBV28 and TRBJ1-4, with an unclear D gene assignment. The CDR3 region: CASTVGSPTNEKLFF. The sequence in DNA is TGTGCCAGCACCGTAGGGAGTCCAACTAATGAAAAACTGTTTTTT.